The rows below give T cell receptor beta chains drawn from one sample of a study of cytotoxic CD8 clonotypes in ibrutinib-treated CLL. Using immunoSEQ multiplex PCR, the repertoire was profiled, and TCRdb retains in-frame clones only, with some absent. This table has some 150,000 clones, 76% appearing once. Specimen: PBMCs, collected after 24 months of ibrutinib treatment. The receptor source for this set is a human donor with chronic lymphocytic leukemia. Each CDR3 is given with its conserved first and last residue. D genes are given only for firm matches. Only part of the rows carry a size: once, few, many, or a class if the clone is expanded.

CASSQGWQGEKLFF	TGTGCCAGCAGCCAGGGCTGGCAGGGCGAAAAACTGTTTTTT	TRBV6-5	NA	TRBJ1-4	NA
CASRLAEHIGFF	TGTGCAAGTCGCTTAGCCGAGCACATCGGGTTTTTT	TRBV12-2	NA	TRBJ1-4	few
CASSQTSGGHNEQFF	TGTGCCAGCAGTCAGACTAGCGGGGGCCACAATGAGCAGTTCTTC	TRBV28	TRBD2	TRBJ2-1	NA
CASITEVPEAFF	TGTGCCAGCATCACCGAGGTACCTGAAGCTTTCTTT	TRBV6-1	NA	TRBJ1-1	NA
CASSATGGISGANVLTF	TGCGCCAGCAGCGCGACAGGGGGCATCTCTGGGGCCAACGTCCTGACTTTC	TRBV5-1	TRBD1	TRBJ2-6	NA
CASSPALPETQYF	TGTGCCAGCAGCCCAGCCCTACCCGAGACCCAGTACTTC	TRBV7-9	NA	TRBJ2-5	few
CASTLAGGGYEQYF	TGTGCCAGCACCCTTGCTGGCGGGGGCTACGAGCAGTACTTC	TRBV28	TRBD2	TRBJ2-7	NA
CASSLVPTLAASYNEQFF	TGTGCCAGCAGCTTAGTCCCCACGCTAGCGGCTTCCTACAATGAGCAGTTCTTC	TRBV7-2	TRBD2	TRBJ2-1	many
CATTILGSYNEQFF	TGTGCCACCACTATCCTGGGCTCCTACAATGAGCAGTTCTTC	TRBV6-6	NA	TRBJ2-1	NA
CASSRTGTRGNEQFF	TGTGCCAGCAGCCGAACCGGGACTAGGGGCAATGAGCAGTTCTTC	TRBV9	TRBD2	TRBJ2-1	NA
CASSLGSYEQYF	TGTGCCAGCTCCCTAGGCTCCTACGAGCAGTACTTC	TRBV18	NA	TRBJ2-7	once
CASSFSGGAETQYF	TGTGCCAGCAGCTTCAGTGGGGGGGCGGAGACCCAGTACTTC	TRBV11-3	NA	TRBJ2-5	NA
CASSLFSGGNQPQHF	TGTGCCAGCAGTTTATTCTCAGGCGGCAATCAGCCCCAGCATTTT	TRBV28	NA	TRBJ1-5	few
CAISETQGAGAKNIQYF	TGTGCCATCAGTGAGACACAGGGGGCGGGGGCCAAAAACATTCAGTACTTC	TRBV10-3	TRBD1	TRBJ2-4	NA
CASSLGTAGDTQYF	TGTGCCAGCAGCTTAGGGACCGCGGGAGATACGCAGTATTTT	TRBV7-7	NA	TRBJ2-3	NA
CATSPQAGFLNTEAFF	TGTGCCACCTCACCACAAGCTGGGTTCTTGAACACTGAAGCTTTCTTT	TRBV9	NA	TRBJ1-1	NA
CASRSRRGSSNYGYTF	TGTGCCAGCAGGTCCCGTCGGGGGTCCTCTAACTATGGCTACACCTTC	TRBV28	NA	TRBJ1-2	NA
CASSVGQGTNEKLFF	TGTGCCAGCAGCGTCGGACAGGGCACTAATGAAAAACTGTTTTTT	TRBV11-2	TRBD1	TRBJ1-4	NA
CASSLGVTKLFF	TGTGCCAGCAGCTTAGGGGTCACAAAGCTTTTCTTT	TRBV7-2	NA	TRBJ1-1	NA
CASSPGHGDEQYF	TGCGCCAGCAGCCCCGGACATGGGGACGAGCAGTACTTC	TRBV4-1	NA	TRBJ2-7	NA
CSASIVGPLHF	TGCAGTGCTAGTATCGTAGGACCCCTCCACTTT	TRBV20-1	NA	TRBJ1-6	once
CASSYGTGLNTEAFF	TGTGCCAGCAGTTACGGGACAGGGCTGAACACTGAAGCTTTCTTT	TRBV6-5	TRBD1	TRBJ1-1	NA
CASSPRVGHQETQYF	TGTGCCAGCAGCCCCCGGGTGGGGCACCAAGAGACCCAGTACTTC	TRBV7-8	NA	TRBJ2-5	NA
CAWSVGGPGSPLHF	TGTGCCTGGAGTGTTGGAGGCCCAGGTTCACCCCTCCACTTT	TRBV30	NA	TRBJ1-6	few
CASSFFLNSGANVLTF	TGTGCCAGCAGTTTCTTCCTCAACTCTGGGGCCAACGTCCTGACTTTC	TRBV28	NA	TRBJ2-6	NA
CAWSLGGNQPQHF	TGTGCCTGGAGTTTGGGCGGCAATCAGCCCCAGCATTTT	TRBV30	NA	TRBJ1-5	NA
CASSLPGQVIRDTQYF	TGCGCCAGCAGCTTACCCGGACAGGTTATTAGGGATACGCAGTATTTT	TRBV5-1	TRBD1	TRBJ2-3	NA
CASSSVGQRDVQYF	TGTGCCAGCAGCTCAGTGGGACAGAGGGACGTGCAGTACTTC	TRBV7-8	TRBD1	TRBJ2-5	NA
CASSLGWGDTEAFF	TGTGCCAGCAGCCTGGGGTGGGGGGACACTGAAGCTTTCTTT	TRBV5-4	NA	TRBJ1-1	NA
CASSLTGGNYGYTF	TGTGCCAGCAGTTTAACGGGGGGTAACTATGGCTACACCTTC	TRBV28	NA	TRBJ1-2	NA
CASSPPYGQGAPGDIQYF	TGTGCCAGCTCACCCCCTTATGGGCAGGGGGCCCCCGGGGACATTCAGTACTTC	TRBV18	TRBD1	TRBJ2-4	NA
CASSQAFLGMIVADTQYF	TGTGCCAGCAGCCAAGCCTTCCTCGGGATGATTGTGGCAGATACGCAGTATTTT	TRBV4-2	NA	TRBJ2-3	NA
CASSFRTGGGEKLFF	TGTGCCAGCAGCTTTCGGACGGGTGGGGGTGAAAAACTGTTTTTT	TRBV7-9	NA	TRBJ1-4	NA
CASSSTGGGETQYF	TGCGCCAGCAGCTCGACTGGGGGGGGCGAGACCCAGTACTTC	TRBV5-1	NA	TRBJ2-5	NA
CASSYGDTQYF	TGTGCCAGCAGTTATGGGGATACGCAGTATTTT	TRBV6-5	NA	TRBJ2-3	NA